The clone carrying this TCR beta chain occurred a few times. The antigen is undetermined. The record originates from a study of T cells after yellow fever vaccination. Findings of the study overall: Boosting was followed by the reappearance of most primary-vaccination clones (96% CD4, 85% to 90% CD8). When the response was secondary, it was weaker but reached its peak faster, day 5 versus 15.

Template switching with 5'RACE generated the TCR cDNA and added a universal primer site and UMIs. Using its own MiXCR run on the 5' RACE reads, TCRdb lists one record per CDR3 protein. The data show 550,000 or so distinct CDR3 sequences, around 21% seen once. The V gene's germline CDR1 is KGHSH and CDR2 LQKENI. V was clipped by 4 bases and J by 0 bases; unmatched bases: 7. CDR3 length: 19 residues. This specimen was PBMCs, taken 15 days after the yellow fever booster vaccination. This clonotype originated in a man aged 30-40 years who received the YFV17D yellow fever vaccine. The chain has TRBV18 and TRBJ2-1; 15 nucleotides match TRBD2. Written as DNA, the CDR3 is TGTGCCAGCTCACAGGGACTAGCGGGAGGTTCGAGCTCCTACAATGAGCAGTTCTTC. This gives the protein CASSQGLAGGSSSYNEQFF.